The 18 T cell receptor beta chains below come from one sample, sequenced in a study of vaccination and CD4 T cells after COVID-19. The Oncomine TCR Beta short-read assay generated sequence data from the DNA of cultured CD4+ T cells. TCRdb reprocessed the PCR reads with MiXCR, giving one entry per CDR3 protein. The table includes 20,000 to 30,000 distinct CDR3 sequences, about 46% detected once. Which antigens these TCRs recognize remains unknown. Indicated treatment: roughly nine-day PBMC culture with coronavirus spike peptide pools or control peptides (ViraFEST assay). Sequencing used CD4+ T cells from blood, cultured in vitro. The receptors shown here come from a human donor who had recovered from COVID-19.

CDR3 nucleotides: TGTGCCAGCAGTGAAGCGCACAGATTCTACGAGCAGTACTTC. This translates into CASSEAHRFYEQYF. The chain recombines TRBV6-1 with TRBJ2-7; D remains unclear. This CDR3 region has 14 residues. The V and J ends lost 0 bases and 3 bases respectively, with 9 bases between them. Germline CDR1 reads MNHNS; CDR2 reads SASEGT.

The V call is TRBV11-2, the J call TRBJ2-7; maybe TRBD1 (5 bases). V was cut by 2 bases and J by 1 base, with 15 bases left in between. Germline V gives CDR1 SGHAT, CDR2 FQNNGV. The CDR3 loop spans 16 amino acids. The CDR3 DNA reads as TGTGCCAGCAGCTTATATAGGGGAAAAGAATCCTACGAGCAGTACTTC. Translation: CASSLYRGKESYEQYF.

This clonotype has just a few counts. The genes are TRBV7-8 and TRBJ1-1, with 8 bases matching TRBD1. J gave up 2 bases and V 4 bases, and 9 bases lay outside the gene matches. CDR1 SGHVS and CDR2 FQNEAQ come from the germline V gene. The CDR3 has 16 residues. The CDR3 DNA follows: TGTGCCAGCAGCTCCGACGCTCCAGGGGGCAACACTGAAGCTTTCTTT. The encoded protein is CASSSDAPGGNTEAFF.

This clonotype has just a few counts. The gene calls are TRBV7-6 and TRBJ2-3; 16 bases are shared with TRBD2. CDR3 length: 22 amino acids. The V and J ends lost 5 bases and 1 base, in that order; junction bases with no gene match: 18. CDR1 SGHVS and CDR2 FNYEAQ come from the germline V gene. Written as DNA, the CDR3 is TGTGCCAGCAGCAGAGCACTCACCGGGACTAGCGGGGGGGCCGTAGGCACAGATACGCAGTATTTT. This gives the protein CASSRALTGTSGGAVGTDTQYF.

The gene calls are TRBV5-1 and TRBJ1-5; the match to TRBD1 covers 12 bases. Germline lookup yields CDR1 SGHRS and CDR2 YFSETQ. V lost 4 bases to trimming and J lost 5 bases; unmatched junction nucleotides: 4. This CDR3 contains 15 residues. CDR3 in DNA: TGCGCCAGCAGCCTCGGGACAGGGGGCGATCAGCCCCAGCATTTT. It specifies CASSLGTGGDQPQHF.

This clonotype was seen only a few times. CDR3 loop: CASSPSAGDTYEQYF. The DNA for the CDR3 is TGTGCCAGCAGCCCTTCTGCGGGGGACACCTACGAGCAGTACTTC. The V call is TRBV6-1, the J call TRBJ2-7; TRBD2 might be the D (7 bases). Trimming left V 6 bases short and J 2 bases short, with 17 bases between. There are 15 residues in the CDR3. CDR1 is MNHNS and CDR2 is SASEGT in the germline V gene.

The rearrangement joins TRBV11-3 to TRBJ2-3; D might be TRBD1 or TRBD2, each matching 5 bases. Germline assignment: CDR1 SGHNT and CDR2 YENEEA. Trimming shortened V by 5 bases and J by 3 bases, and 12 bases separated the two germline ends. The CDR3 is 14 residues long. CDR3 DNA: TGTGCCAGCAGCCCCCGGGACGGAACAGATACGCAGTATTTT. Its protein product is CASSPRDGTDTQYF. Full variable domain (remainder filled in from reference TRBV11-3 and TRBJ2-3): EAGVVQSPRYKIIEKKQPVAFWCNPISGHNTLYWYLQNLGQGPELLIRYENEEAVDDSQLPKDRFSAERLKGVDSTLKIQPAELGDSAVYLCASSPRDGTDTQYFGPGTRLTVL.

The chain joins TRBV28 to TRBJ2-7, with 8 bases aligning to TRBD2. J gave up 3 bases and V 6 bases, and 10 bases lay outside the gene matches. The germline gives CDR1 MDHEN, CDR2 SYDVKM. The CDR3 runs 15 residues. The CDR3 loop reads CASSYGLAQLYEQYF. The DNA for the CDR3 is TGTGCCAGCAGCTACGGACTAGCCCAACTCTACGAGCAGTACTTC.

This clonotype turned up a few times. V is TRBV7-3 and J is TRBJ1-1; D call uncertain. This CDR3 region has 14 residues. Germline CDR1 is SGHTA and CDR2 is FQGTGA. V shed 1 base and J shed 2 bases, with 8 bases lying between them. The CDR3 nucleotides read TGTGCCAGCAGCTTAATGGGCCGAAACACTGAAGCTTTCTTT. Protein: CASSLMGRNTEAFF.

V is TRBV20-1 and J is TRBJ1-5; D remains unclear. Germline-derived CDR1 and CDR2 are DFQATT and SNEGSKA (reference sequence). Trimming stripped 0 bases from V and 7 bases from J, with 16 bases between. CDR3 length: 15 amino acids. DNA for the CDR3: TGCAGTGCTAGAGATATGCAGGCAGATAACCAGCCCCAGCATTTT. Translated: CSARDMQADNQPQHF.

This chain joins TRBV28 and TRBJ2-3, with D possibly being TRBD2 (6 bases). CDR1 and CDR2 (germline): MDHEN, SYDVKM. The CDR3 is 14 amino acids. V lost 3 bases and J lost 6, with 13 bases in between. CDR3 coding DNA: TGTGCCAGCAGTTTGGGGGGAAGGTCCGATACGCAGTATTTT. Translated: CASSLGGRSDTQYF.

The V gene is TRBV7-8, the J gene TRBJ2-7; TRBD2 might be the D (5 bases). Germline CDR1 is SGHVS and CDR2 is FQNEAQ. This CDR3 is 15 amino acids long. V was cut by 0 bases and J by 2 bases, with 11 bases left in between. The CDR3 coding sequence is TGTGCCAGCAGCTTAGCTGAGCGGTCGACCTACGAGCAGTACTTC. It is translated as CASSLAERSTYEQYF. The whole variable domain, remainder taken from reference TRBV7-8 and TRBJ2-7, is GAGVSQSPRYKVAKRGQDVALRCDPISGHVSLFWYQQALGQGPEFLTYFQNEAQLDKSGLPSDRFFAERPEGSVSTLKIQRTQQEDSAVYLCASSLAERSTYEQYFGPGTRLTVT.

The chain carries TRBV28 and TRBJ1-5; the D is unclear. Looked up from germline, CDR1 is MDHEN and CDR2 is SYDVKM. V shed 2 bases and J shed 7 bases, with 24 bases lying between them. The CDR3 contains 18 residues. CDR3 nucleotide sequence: TGTGCCAGCAGTTTAAGTTCGGGAGTCACTAAAATGGGGCAGCCCCAGCATTTT. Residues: CASSLSSGVTKMGQPQHF.

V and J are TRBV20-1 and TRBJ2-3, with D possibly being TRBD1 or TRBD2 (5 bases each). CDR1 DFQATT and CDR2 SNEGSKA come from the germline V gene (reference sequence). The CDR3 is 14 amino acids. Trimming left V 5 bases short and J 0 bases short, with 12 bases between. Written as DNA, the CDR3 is TGCAGTGCTTTTGGGACCCAGAGCACAGATACGCAGTATTTT. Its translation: CSAFGTQSTDTQYF.

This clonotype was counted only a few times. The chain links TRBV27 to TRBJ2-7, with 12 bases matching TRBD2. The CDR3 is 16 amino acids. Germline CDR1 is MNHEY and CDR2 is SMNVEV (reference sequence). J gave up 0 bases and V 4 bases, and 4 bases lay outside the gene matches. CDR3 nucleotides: TGTGCCAGCAGTTCCTTGACTAGCGGGAGCTCCTACGAGCAGTACTTC. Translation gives CASSSLTSGSSYEQYF.

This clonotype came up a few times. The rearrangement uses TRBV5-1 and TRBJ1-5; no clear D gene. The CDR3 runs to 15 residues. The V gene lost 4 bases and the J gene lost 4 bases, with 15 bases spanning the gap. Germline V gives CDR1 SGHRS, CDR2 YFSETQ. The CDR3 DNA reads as TGCGCCAGCAGCACTCCGGGCCAGCTTAATCAGCCCCAGCATTTT. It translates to CASSTPGQLNQPQHF.

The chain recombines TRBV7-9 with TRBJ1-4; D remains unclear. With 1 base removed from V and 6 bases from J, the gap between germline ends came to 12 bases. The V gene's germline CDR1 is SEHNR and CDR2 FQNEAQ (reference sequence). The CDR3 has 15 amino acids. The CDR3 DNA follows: TGTGCCAGCAGCTTAGGTCGCACAGACCATGAAAAACTGTTTTTT. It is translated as CASSLGRTDHEKLFF.

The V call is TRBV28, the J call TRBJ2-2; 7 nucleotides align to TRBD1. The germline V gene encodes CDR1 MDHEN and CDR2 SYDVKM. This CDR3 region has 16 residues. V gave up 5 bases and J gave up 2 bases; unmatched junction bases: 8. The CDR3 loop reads CASSRLGTENTGELFF. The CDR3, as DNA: TGTGCCAGCAGTAGACTCGGGACAGAAAACACCGGGGAGCTGTTTTTT.